Shown below are 28 T cell receptor beta chains from a single sample sequenced in a study of cytomegalovirus exposure and HLA in healthy donors. 13 Jbeta primers and 60 Vbeta primers were used for the PCR. Libraries were prepared by immunoSEQ multiplex PCR; TCRdb keeps only in-frame clonotypes and omits some of them. The top ten clones hold over 4% of a sample with around 88,000 clones, less than 80% of them seen once. Sequenced input: PBMCs. Receptors were obtained from a woman in her 40s in good health and CMV-seropositive.

The rearrangement joins TRBV4-1 to TRBJ2-5; 7 nucleotides align to TRBD2. Germline V gives CDR1 MGHRA, CDR2 YSYEKL. V was pared by 2 bases and J by 5 bases, with 8 bases of the junction left unmatched. CDR3 length: 15 residues. This CDR3 is CASSQQGEGRETQYF. As DNA, the CDR3 is TGCGCCAGCAGCCAACAAGGGGAGGGGAGGGAGACCCAGTACTTC.

The CDR3 spells CASRGYRGSRTEAFF. The CDR3 coding sequence is TGTGCCAGCAGGGGGTACAGGGGGAGCCGCACTGAAGCTTTCTTT. The rearrangement joins TRBV2 to TRBJ1-1, with 8 bases that match TRBD1. The CDR3 extends over 15 amino acids. The germline gives CDR1 SNHLY, CDR2 FYNNEI. After removal of 6 bases from V and 4 bases from J, the junction contained 10 bases not matched to a gene.

The chain joins TRBV10-3 to TRBJ1-2, with 7 bases aligning to TRBD1. The CDR3 spans 16 residues. CDR1 and CDR2 (germline): ENHRY, SYGVKD. Trimming took 0 bases from V and 4 from J; bases not matched to a gene: 8. CDR3 bases: TGTGCCATCAGTGAGTCGGGCGACAGGGCCCCCTATGGCTACACCTTC. Its translation: CAISESGDRAPYGYTF.

The CDR3 region is CASSSGTAFPEAFF. The CDR3 bases are TGCGCCAGCAGCTCTGGGACAGCCTTCCCCGAAGCTTTCTTT. The chain carries TRBV5-1 and TRBJ1-1; TRBD1 matches at 7 bases. Losses at the gene ends were 3 bases for V and 8 bases for J; bases not matched to a gene: 10. Germline loops: CDR1 SGHRS, CDR2 YFSETQ. The CDR3 spans 14 residues.

This clone was seen only once. The CDR3 sequence: CATSRGGLAGGTDTQYF. The CDR3, as DNA: TGTGCCACCAGCAGAGGGGGCTTAGCGGGAGGAACAGATACGCAGTATTTT. The rearrangement uses TRBV15 and TRBJ2-3; 10 nucleotides agree with TRBD2. Germline-derived CDR1 and CDR2 are LNHNV and YYDKDF (reference sequence). Trimming at V came to 1 base and at J to 3 bases, leaving 7 bases not matched to a gene. CDR3 length equals 17 residues.

This clone was seen more than once but under ten times. The genes are TRBV28 and TRBJ2-3, with a tentative D call TRBD1 (5 bases). V gave up 1 base and J gave up 6 bases, with 14 bases separating them. This CDR3 is 15 amino acids long. The germline V gene encodes CDR1 MDHEN and CDR2 SYDVKM. The CDR3, as DNA: TGTGCCAGCAGTTTATTGGGGCTAAAAAAGGATACGCAGTATTTT. This translates into CASSLLGLKKDTQYF.

CDR3 region: CASTGYTGELFF. CDR3 nucleotides: TGCGCCAGCACAGGATACACCGGGGAGCTGTTTTTT. J is TRBJ2-2 and V is TRBV10-1; no clear D. The CDR3 has 12 residues. Germline CDR1 reads WNHNN; CDR2 reads SYGVQD (reference sequence). Trimming cost V 7 bases and J 3 bases, with 6 bases left between them.

V gene TRBV5-1 combines with J gene TRBJ2-3; TRBD1 is a possible D gene (6 bases). V lost 0 bases and J 2 bases, leaving 10 bases between the germline ends. In germline, CDR1 is SGHRS, CDR2 YFSETQ. This CDR3 is built from 15 residues. This CDR3 is CASSLGQENTDTQYF. The CDR3 coding sequence is TGCGCCAGCAGCTTGGGACAGGAGAACACAGATACGCAGTATTTT.

This rearrangement joins TRBV5-5 to TRBJ2-1, with 9 bases lining up with TRBD2. Germline CDR1 SGHKS, CDR2 YYEKEE (reference sequence). Unmatched junction bases numbered 9, after V lost 1 base and J lost 10 bases. There are 15 residues in the CDR3. CDR3 nucleotides: TGTGCCAGCAGCTTGTCTAGCGGGAATCATGGGGAGCAGTTCTTC. It yields the protein CASSLSSGNHGEQFF.

V and J are TRBV25-1 and TRBJ1-1; D gene uncertain. This CDR3 comprises 17 residues. The ends were cut back, 5 bases at V and 7 bases at J, with 26 bases in the middle. CDR1 is MGHDK and CDR2 is SYGVNS in the germline V gene. The chain's CDR3 is CASSPGLRSDQRNEAFF. The CDR3 nucleotides read TGTGCCAGCAGTCCGGGTCTCCGGTCAGACCAAAGAAATGAAGCTTTCTTT.

The V gene is TRBV7-3, the J gene TRBJ2-7; D is unclear. This CDR3 has 13 residues. V gave up 5 bases and J gave up 2 bases, with 10 bases separating them. Germline values: CDR1 SGHTA, CDR2 FQGTGA. In DNA, the CDR3 is TGTGCCAGCAGCCCCGGTCCCACCTACGAGCAGTACTTC. Protein product: CASSPGPTYEQYF.

This chain connects TRBV9 to TRBJ2-7; no reliable D call. This CDR3 contains 14 residues. Germline V gene data show CDR1 as SGDLS and CDR2 as YYNGEE. The germline V and J ends were trimmed by 0 bases and 2 bases, with 9 bases remaining between them. CDR3 residues: CASSVETSTYEQYF. The CDR3 region has the DNA TGTGCCAGCAGCGTAGAGACAAGTACCTACGAGCAGTACTTC.

J is TRBJ2-3 and V is TRBV5-6, with D perhaps matching TRBD1 (6 bases). Between the trimmed V and J ends, which lost 0 bases and 0 bases, there was a span of 11 bases. CDR1 is SGHDT and CDR2 is YYEEEE in the germline V gene. This CDR3 is 16 amino acids long. CDR3 region: CASSLGPRGSTDTQYF. The CDR3 DNA reads TGTGCCAGCAGCTTGGGACCCAGGGGCAGCACAGATACGCAGTATTTT.

The V gene is TRBV6-5, the J gene TRBJ1-2; D gene uncertain. V lost 6 bases and J 2 bases, leaving 13 bases between the germline ends. The CDR3 consists of 14 residues. CDR1 MNHEY and CDR2 SVGAGI come from the germline V gene. Here the CDR3 DNA reads TGTGCCAGCAGGGCCCCAGGAACCAACTATGGCTACACCTTC. This gives the protein CASRAPGTNYGYTF.

V is TRBV7-3 and J is TRBJ2-7; 7 positions agree with TRBD2. CDR1 and CDR2 from the germline V gene are SGHTA and FQGTGA. The CDR3 runs 17 residues. V was clipped by 1 base and J by 6 bases; unmatched bases: 15. CDR3 residues: CASSLNPLSGIGGEQYF. CDR3 sequence (DNA): TGTGCCAGCAGCTTAAATCCCTTGAGCGGGATCGGGGGCGAGCAGTACTTC.

This chain joins TRBV11-3 and TRBJ2-7; D might be TRBD2 (6 bases). This CDR3 spans 14 amino acids. V lost 5 bases, J lost 2 bases, and 13 bases lay in between. The germline CDR1 and CDR2 sequences are SGHNT and YENEEA. Here the CDR3 reads CASSPGGSTYEQYF. The CDR3, as DNA: TGTGCCAGCAGCCCAGGAGGGTCGACCTACGAGCAGTACTTC.

The chain has TRBV10-3 and TRBJ2-3, with D possibly matching TRBD1 (7 bases). V lost 7 bases, J lost 6 bases, and 11 bases lay in between. Germline CDR1 is ENHRY and CDR2 is SYGVKD. The CDR3 has 12 residues. CDR3 in DNA: TGTGCCATCAACCCAGGGGGGGATACGCAGTATTTT. Translation gives CAINPGGDTQYF.

The chain uses TRBV4-1 and TRBJ2-7; D ambiguous. Germline-derived CDR1 and CDR2 are MGHRA and YSYEKL. The CDR3 is made up of 14 amino acids. V gave up 6 bases and J gave up 4 bases, with 16 bases separating them. CDR3 DNA sequence: TGCGCCAGCAGGAAGCATGTTACCTCATACGAGCAGTACTTC. Translated: CASRKHVTSYEQYF.

The genes are TRBV6-5 and TRBJ2-3; 8 nucleotides agree with TRBD1. Germline CDR1 is MNHEY and CDR2 is SVGAGI. The CDR3 has 15 residues. J gave up 4 bases and V 2 bases, and 5 bases lay outside the gene matches. The chain's CDR3 is CASSYGQGTADTQYF. Written as DNA, the CDR3 is TGTGCCAGCAGTTACGGACAGGGAACAGCAGATACGCAGTATTTT.

This clone was recorded once. The CDR3: CASSPPGGADYEQYF. CDR3 sequence (DNA): TGTGCCAGCAGCCCCCCCGGGGGAGCAGACTACGAGCAGTACTTC. This chain uses TRBV5-4 with TRBJ2-5, with D possibly matching TRBD2 (6 bases). The J call could be wrong; TRBJ2-7 is a better fit for the DNA end. The CDR3 covers 15 residues. Germline CDR1 and CDR2: SGHNT and YYREEE (reference sequence).

The chain is built from TRBV4-1 and TRBJ1-6; D is unresolved. Germline V gene data show CDR1 as MGHRA and CDR2 as YSYEKL. The CDR3 totals 17 residues. V lost 2 bases and J 3 bases, leaving 14 bases between the germline ends. For the CDR3, the DNA is TGCGCCAGCAGCCAACCCCTACAGATTTTCTATAATTCACCCCTCCACTTT. Translation: CASSQPLQIFYNSPLHF.

The genes are TRBV5-6 and TRBJ1-2; D not certain. The germline CDR1 and CDR2 sequences are SGHDT and YYEEEE. The CDR3 spans 12 residues. V lost 4 bases and J 5 bases, leaving 9 bases between the germline ends. CDR3: CASSLVSYGYTF. In nucleotides, the CDR3 is TGTGCCAGCAGCCTTGTTTCTTATGGCTACACCTTC.

The J gene is TRBJ2-5, the V gene TRBV2; 7 bases fit TRBD2. Trimming removed 4 bases from V and 5 bases from J; junction bases left unmatched: 13. Germline lookup yields CDR1 SNHLY and CDR2 FYNNEI. The CDR3 covers 16 residues. This CDR3 is CASSVSGGHQAETQYF. CDR3 coding DNA: TGTGCCAGCAGTGTGTCGGGAGGTCATCAAGCGGAGACCCAGTACTTC.

DNA for the CDR3: TGTGCCAGCAGCGTAGGTGGCGGGTGGAAGACTGAAGCTTTCTTT. Translating it yields CASSVGGGWKTEAFF. The rearrangement joins TRBV9 to TRBJ1-1; D gene ambiguous. The length of the CDR3 is 15 residues. Trimming removed 0 bases at V and 5 bases at J, with 14 bases between. Germline values: CDR1 SGDLS, CDR2 YYNGEE.

The chain combines TRBV5-6 with TRBJ1-5, with D tentatively TRBD1 (6 bases). The V gene's germline CDR1 is SGHDT and CDR2 YYEEEE. The CDR3 is 14 residues long. Trimming left V 3 bases short and J 0 bases short, with 7 bases between. The CDR3 loop is CASSYRDSNQPQHF. The DNA of the CDR3 is TGTGCCAGCAGCTACAGGGATAGCAATCAGCCCCAGCATTTT.

With regard to this clone: This sample also contains other DNA sequences that code for the same CDR3. V is TRBV11-2 and J is TRBJ2-7; TRBD2 is a possible D gene (6 bases). This CDR3 has 13 amino acids. Germline CDR1 SGHAT, CDR2 FQNNGV. V was clipped by 1 base and J by 5 bases, with 9 bases between them. The CDR3 sequence is CASSLVEGNEQYF. The CDR3 region has the DNA TGTGCCAGCAGCTTAGTGGAGGGGAACGAGCAGTACTTC.

V usage is TRBV25-1 and J usage is TRBJ2-1; tentative D call: TRBD2 (5 bases). Trimming pared 7 bases from V and 7 bases from J, leaving 8 bases between. CDR3 size: 11 residues. In germline, CDR1 is MGHDK, CDR2 SYGVNS. In DNA form, the CDR3 reads TGTGCCAGCAAACTAGGAAATGAGCAGTTCTTC. Its protein is CASKLGNEQFF.

The chain couples TRBV18 to TRBJ2-4, with TRBD1 matching over 7 bases. The ends lost 0 bases at V and 7 bases at J; junction bases unmatched: 0. Looked up from germline, CDR1 is KGHSH and CDR2 is LQKENI. This CDR3 spans 13 amino acids. CDR3 sequence: CASSPPQGNIQYF. The CDR3 DNA reads TGTGCCAGCTCACCACCACAGGGGAACATTCAGTACTTC.